The 2 T cell receptor beta chains below all came from one sample that was sequenced in a study of Ad26.COV2.S vaccination and SARS-CoV-2 variants. Libraries were prepared by immunoSEQ multiplex PCR; TCRdb keeps only in-frame clonotypes and omits some of them. Seen here are 43,000 or so clones, around 83% observed once, and the top ten hold approximately 51%. Sequenced here: peripheral blood, sampled after recovery from COVID-19. These TCRs come from a human donor who had recovered from COVID-19.

The rearrangement uses TRBV30 and TRBJ2-2; D may be TRBD1 (5 bases). In germline, CDR1 is GTSNPN, CDR2 SVGIG (reference sequence). The germline V and J ends were trimmed by 0 bases and 4 bases, with 9 bases remaining between them. This CDR3 has 14 amino acids. The CDR3 nucleotides read TGTGCCTGGAGTGTCCAGGGAATCACCGGGGAGCTGTTTTTT. Translating gives CAWSVQGITGELFF.

The chain links TRBV7-3 to TRBJ1-1; tentative D call: TRBD1 (6 bases). Germline CDR1 is SGHTA and CDR2 is FQGTGA. V shed 5 bases and J shed 3 bases, with 10 bases lying between them. This CDR3 is 13 amino acids long. CDR3 residues: CASSTTGYTEAFF. CDR3 DNA sequence: TGTGCCAGCAGCACGACAGGTTACACTGAAGCTTTCTTT.